This TCR beta chain comes out of a study of blood T cell repertoires in COVID-19. Study at large: Samples came from the United States, Italy and Spain, spanning acute and convalescent COVID-19. Sources were T cells, B-cell-depleted T cells, or PBMCs; the material itself was cDNA or gDNA.

V shed 4 bases and J 2 bases; nucleotides not matched to a gene: 4. Germline assignment: CDR1 SGHNT and CDR2 YYREEE (reference sequence). The CDR3 contains 16 residues. By frequency in the sample, this clone is medium-sized. In the original workflow: Reference gene primer amplification gave estimated nucleated cell counts. Sequencing was performed with immunoSEQ multiplex PCR; in TCRdb, only in-frame clones are kept and a portion is missing. The DNA was the basis for D and trimming; V, J and clone size are from that table. The sample has 30,000 to 35,000 clones; 90% to 95% are singletons. J is TRBJ2-3 and V is TRBV5-4; 13 bases are shared with TRBD2. The sequence derives from a human donor in a cohort sampled during active COVID-19. What was sequenced was peripheral blood. CDR3 nucleotide sequence: TGTGCCAGCAGCGAGGGACTAGCGGGACCCACAGATACGCAGTATTTT. Protein product: CASSEGLAGPTDTQYF.